These T cell receptor beta chains were read from a single sample in a study of CD8 T cells in Susac syndrome. Each CDR3 protein gets one entry after TCRdb re-called the immunoSEQ multiplex PCR reads with MiXCR. Here the sample spans under 150,000 distinct CDR3 sequences, just under 95% being singletons. The sequenced sample was CD4+ T cells from PBMCs. Receptor source: a human donor with Susac syndrome. Each CDR3 is given with its conserved first and last residue. D genes are given only for firm matches. Part of the rows lack a size; the others show once, few, many or a class for expanded clones.

abundance	v_gene	d_gene	j_gene	CDR3aa	CDR3nt
NA	TRBV30	NA	TRBJ2-3	CAWTGSTDTQYF	TGTGCCTGGACCGGTAGCACAGATACGCAGTATTTT
NA	TRBV20-1	NA	TRBJ1-4	CSALLHEVGEKLFF	TGCAGTGCTTTACTTCACGAGGTCGGTGAAAAACTGTTTTTT
NA	TRBV12-3/TRBV12-4	NA	TRBJ1-1	CATLGLTNTEAFF	TGTGCCACCCTTGGGCTGACGAACACTGAAGCTTTCTTT
once	TRBV7-2	NA	TRBJ2-6	CASSLDGAPGSGANVLTF	TGTGCCAGCAGCTTAGATGGGGCGCCGGGCTCTGGGGCCAACGTCCTGACTTTC
NA	TRBV14	TRBD1	TRBJ1-2	CASSSQGARGYTF	TGTGCCAGCAGCTCGCAGGGGGCTCGAGGCTACACCTTC
NA	TRBV20-1	TRBD1	TRBJ1-1	CSARSQGAWDTEAFF	TGCAGTGCTAGATCACAGGGGGCGTGGGACACTGAAGCTTTCTTT
NA	TRBV15	NA	TRBJ1-2	CATSRESGGVYGYTF	TGTGCCACCAGCAGGGAAAGCGGCGGTGTCTATGGCTACACCTTC
NA	TRBV30	NA	TRBJ1-5	CAWSEGHNSNQPQHF	TGTGCCTGGAGTGAGGGACACAATAGCAATCAGCCCCAGCATTTT
once	TRBV20-1	NA	TRBJ1-1	CSASSRGGEAFF	TGCAGTGCTAGTAGCAGGGGTGGTGAAGCTTTCTTT
NA	TRBV7-2	TRBD2	TRBJ2-3	CASSPSTSGTPTDTQYF	TGTGCCAGCAGCCCGTCGACTAGCGGGACCCCCACAGATACGCAGTATTTT
NA	TRBV25-1	NA	TRBJ1-1	CASSERSAALNTEAFF	TGTGCCAGCAGTGAAAGGAGCGCCGCACTGAACACTGAAGCTTTCTTT
NA	TRBV9	NA	TRBJ2-1	CASSYVGDSVYNEQFF	TGTGCCAGCAGCTATGTCGGGGACTCAGTCTACAATGAGCAGTTCTTC
NA	TRBV6-6	NA	TRBJ2-4	CASSYGGSEAKNIQYF	TGTGCCAGCAGTTACGGGGGCTCGGAAGCCAAAAACATTCAGTACTTC
NA	TRBV5-1	TRBD1	TRBJ1-2	CASSFGTETYGYTF	TGCGCCAGCAGCTTCGGGACAGAAACTTATGGCTACACCTTC
NA	TRBV29-1	TRBD1	TRBJ1-4	CSVLTTGVEKLFF	TGCAGCGTCCTAACGACAGGGGTTGAAAAACTGTTTTTT
NA	TRBV30	NA	TRBJ1-6	CASRQGFSYNSPLHF	TGTGCCTCCCGTCAGGGGTTCTCCTATAATTCACCCCTCCACTTT
NA	TRBV29-1	TRBD1	TRBJ1-1	CSAGQGGGTEAFF	TGCAGCGCGGGACAGGGGGGGGGCACTGAAGCTTTCTTT
NA	TRBV20-1	NA	TRBJ2-5	CSARDRLGRGETQYF	TGCAGTGCTAGAGATCGATTAGGGCGTGGGGAGACCCAGTACTTC
NA	TRBV10-3	TRBD2	TRBJ2-3	CAMGPGLAGGNGDTQYF	TGTGCCATGGGACCGGGACTAGCGGGAGGAAATGGAGATACGCAGTATTTT
NA	TRBV23-1	TRBD1	TRBJ1-2	CASSPLDRGQTF	TGCGCCAGCAGTCCTCTGGACAGGGGGCAAACCTTC
few	TRBV4-1	NA	TRBJ2-1	CASSQDLDGYNEQFF	TGCGCCAGCAGCCAAGATTTGGACGGATACAATGAGCAGTTCTTC
once	TRBV7-9	TRBD2	TRBJ2-5	CASSPGLGKETQYF	TGTGCCAGCAGCCCAGGACTAGGGAAAGAGACCCAGTACTTC
NA	TRBV6-2/TRBV6-3	TRBD2	TRBJ2-7	CASSSTSGSSYEQYF	TGTGCCAGCAGTTCGACTAGCGGGAGCTCCTACGAGCAGTACTTC
NA	TRBV9	NA	TRBJ2-1	CASSVATGSRYNEQFF	TGTGCCAGCAGCGTAGCTACCGGGAGTCGCTACAATGAGCAGTTCTTC
NA	TRBV4-1	NA	TRBJ1-1	CASSRKGAGENTEAFF	TGCGCCAGCAGCCGGAAAGGGGCAGGGGAGAACACTGAAGCTTTCTTT
once	TRBV5-1	NA	TRBJ1-1	CASRGGSSNTEAFF	TGCGCCAGCAGGGGGGGCTCGTCGAACACTGAAGCTTTCTTT
NA	TRBV20-1	NA	TRBJ2-7	CSASPASQAYEQYF	TGCAGTGCTAGTCCGGCTAGCCAAGCTTACGAGCAGTACTTC
few	TRBV6-5	TRBD1	TRBJ1-2	CASSYTTGGAYGYTF	TGTGCCAGCAGTTATACCACAGGGGGCGCCTATGGCTACACCTTC
NA	TRBV5-1	NA	TRBJ2-3	CASTQGDTQYF	TGCGCCAGCACCCAGGGGGATACGCAGTATTTT
NA	TRBV7-2	NA	TRBJ2-3	CASSLGAEAQYF	TGTGCCAGCAGCTTAGGTGCGGAGGCGCAGTATTTT
once	TRBV3-1	TRBD1	TRBJ1-6	CASSQGTGFTLHF	TGTGCCAGCAGCCAAGGGACAGGTTTCACCCTCCACTTT
once	TRBV28	NA	TRBJ1-2	CASNSPGTSYGYTF	TGTGCCAGCAATTCCCCAGGGACCTCCTATGGCTACACCTTC
NA	TRBV7-2	TRBD2	TRBJ2-7	CASSLALAGGSSYEQYF	TGTGCCAGCAGCTTAGCACTAGCGGGTGGGAGCTCCTACGAGCAGTACTTC
NA	TRBV12-3/TRBV12-4	NA	TRBJ1-2	CASLRTANYGYTF	TGTGCCAGCCTAAGGACAGCTAACTATGGCTACACCTTC
once	TRBV7-9	TRBD1	TRBJ1-2	CASSSHRTGVIRYGYTF	TGTGCCAGCAGCTCGCATAGGACAGGGGTAATTCGCTATGGCTACACCTTC
NA	TRBV4-3	NA	TRBJ2-3	CASSPRPGDTQYF	TGCGCCAGCAGCCCGAGGCCCGGAGATACGCAGTATTTT
NA	TRBV12-5	TRBD1	TRBJ2-7	CASGLGTGAYEQYF	TGTGCTAGTGGTTTGGGGACAGGGGCCTACGAGCAGTACTTC
NA	TRBV12-3/TRBV12-4	NA	TRBJ1-2	CASSLAGLGYGYTF	TGTGCCAGCAGTTTGGCGGGCCTGGGCTATGGCTACACCTTC
NA	TRBV30	NA	TRBJ2-2	CAWTPQGRNGELFF	TGTGCCTGGACCCCGCAGGGAAGGAACGGGGAGCTGTTTTTT
NA	TRBV29-1	NA	TRBJ2-5	CSVGSVLARTQYF	TGCAGCGTTGGTAGTGTCCTAGCGCGGACCCAGTACTTC
once	TRBV29-1	NA	TRBJ1-1	CAITWGLNTEAFF	TGCGCTATAACGTGGGGCTTGAACACTGAAGCTTTCTTT
NA	TRBV27	NA	TRBJ1-1	CASSFYKIDPIPEAFF	TGTGCCAGCAGTTTTTACAAAATTGACCCAATCCCTGAAGCTTTCTTT
NA	TRBV20-1	NA	TRBJ2-7	CSATSDPSYEQYF	TGCAGTGCTACTTCCGACCCCTCCTACGAGCAGTACTTC
NA	TRBV30	TRBD1	TRBJ1-2	CAGGTDANYGYTF	TGTGCCGGCGGGACAGATGCTAACTATGGCTACACCTTC
NA	TRBV5-1	TRBD1	TRBJ2-3	CASSWEPQGAGTDTQYF	TGCGCCAGCAGCTGGGAGCCACAGGGGGCTGGCACAGATACGCAGTATTTT
NA	TRBV11-2	TRBD2	TRBJ2-1	CASRLPGLALNEQFF	TGTGCCAGCAGATTACCGGGACTAGCTCTAAATGAGCAGTTCTTC
NA	TRBV9	NA	TRBJ1-5	CASSPHPQGGNQPQHF	TGTGCCAGCAGCCCCCACCCGCAGGGTGGCAATCAGCCCCAGCATTTT
NA	TRBV20-1	NA	TRBJ2-3	CSASGSADTQYF	TGCAGTGCTAGCGGGAGCGCAGATACGCAGTATTTT
NA	TRBV4-2	TRBD1	TRBJ1-1	CASSPRDRNTEAFF	TGTGCCAGCAGCCCCCGGGACAGAAACACTGAAGCTTTCTTT
NA	TRBV7-3	TRBD2	TRBJ2-5	CASSRSGSGETQYF	TGTGCCAGCAGCCGTAGCGGGAGTGGGGAGACCCAGTACTTC
once	TRBV5-4	NA	TRBJ2-3	CASSLILGADTQYF	TGTGCCAGCAGCTTGATCCTAGGAGCAGATACGCAGTATTTT
NA	TRBV18	NA	TRBJ1-2	CASSARWDGYTF	TGTGCCAGCTCAGCCCGGTGGGATGGCTACACCTTC
NA	TRBV9	NA	TRBJ1-1	CASSVLGVNTEAFF	TGTGCCAGCAGCGTATTGGGAGTGAACACTGAAGCTTTCTTT
once	TRBV20-1	NA	TRBJ2-5	CSARDLKQGRETQYF	TGCAGTGCTAGAGACCTCAAACAGGGACGGGAGACCCAGTACTTC
NA	TRBV6-6	NA	TRBJ1-1	CASSGVTGAQAEAFF	TGTGCCAGCAGTGGGGTAACCGGGGCCCAGGCTGAAGCTTTCTTT
NA	TRBV5-4	NA	TRBJ2-2	CASSSIDGDTGELFF	TGTGCCAGCAGCTCGATCGACGGGGACACCGGGGAGCTGTTTTTT
NA	TRBV3-1	NA	TRBJ1-1	CASSPQTGNTEAFF	TGTGCCAGCAGCCCTCAAACAGGGAACACTGAAGCTTTCTTT
NA	TRBV30	NA	TRBJ2-3	CAWSGGAYPSTDTQYF	TGTGCCTGGAGTGGGGGAGCGTACCCTAGCACAGATACGCAGTATTTT
NA	TRBV4-2	TRBD2	TRBJ2-7	CASSARGGIRNEQYF	TGTGCCAGCAGCGCCCGCGGGGGAATTCGCAACGAGCAGTACTTC
NA	TRBV29-1	NA	TRBJ2-5	CSVGHGQETQYF	TGCAGCGTTGGACACGGCCAAGAGACCCAGTACTTC